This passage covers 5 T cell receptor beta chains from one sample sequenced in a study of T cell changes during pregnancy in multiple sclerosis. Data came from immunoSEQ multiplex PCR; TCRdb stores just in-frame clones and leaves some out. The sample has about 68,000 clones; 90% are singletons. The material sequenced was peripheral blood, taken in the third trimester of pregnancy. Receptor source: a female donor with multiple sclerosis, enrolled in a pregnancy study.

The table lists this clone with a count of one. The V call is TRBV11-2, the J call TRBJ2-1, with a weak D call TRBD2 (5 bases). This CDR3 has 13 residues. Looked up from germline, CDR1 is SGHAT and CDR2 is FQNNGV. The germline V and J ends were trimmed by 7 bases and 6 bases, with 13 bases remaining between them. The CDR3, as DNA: TGTGCCAGCACCAAGAGGGCAGTCAATGAGCAGTTCTTC. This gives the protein CASTKRAVNEQFF. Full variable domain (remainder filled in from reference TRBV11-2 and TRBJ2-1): EAGVAQSPRYKIIEKRQSVAFWCNPISGHATLYWYQQILGQGPKLLIQFQNNGVVDDSQLPKDRFSAERLKGVDSTLKIQPAKLEDSAVYLCASTKRAVNEQFFGPGTRLTVL.

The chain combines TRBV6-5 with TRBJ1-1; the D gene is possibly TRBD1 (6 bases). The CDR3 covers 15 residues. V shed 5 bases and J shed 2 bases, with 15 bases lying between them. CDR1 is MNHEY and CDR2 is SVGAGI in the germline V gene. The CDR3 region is CASSPRDTDNTEAFF. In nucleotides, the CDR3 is TGTGCCAGCAGTCCCCGGGACACCGACAACACTGAAGCTTTCTTT.

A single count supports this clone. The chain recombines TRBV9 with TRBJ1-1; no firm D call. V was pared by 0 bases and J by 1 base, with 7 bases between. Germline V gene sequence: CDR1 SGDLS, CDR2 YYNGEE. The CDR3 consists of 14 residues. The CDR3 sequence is CASSVDRGNTEAFF. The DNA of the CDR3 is TGTGCCAGCAGCGTAGACCGGGGGAACACTGAAGCTTTCTTT.

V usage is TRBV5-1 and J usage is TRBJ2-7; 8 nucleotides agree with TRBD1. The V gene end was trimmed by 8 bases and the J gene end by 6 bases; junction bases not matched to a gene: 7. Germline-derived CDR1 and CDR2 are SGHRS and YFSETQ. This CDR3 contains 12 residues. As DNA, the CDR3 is TGCGCCAGTACCGGGACAGGCGGCGAGCAGTACTTC. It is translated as CASTGTGGEQYF. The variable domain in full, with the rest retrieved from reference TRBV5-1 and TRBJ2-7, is KAGVTQTPRYLIKTRGQQVTLSCSPISGHRSVSWYQQTPGQGLQFLFEYFSETQRNKGNFPGRFSGRQFSNSRSEMNVSTLELGDSALYLCASTGTGGEQYFGPGTRLTVT.

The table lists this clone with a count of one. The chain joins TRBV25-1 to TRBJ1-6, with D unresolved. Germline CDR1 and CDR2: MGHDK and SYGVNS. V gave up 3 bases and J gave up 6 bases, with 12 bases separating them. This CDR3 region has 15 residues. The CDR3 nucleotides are TGTGCCAGCAGTGATGCGGAGCATCGTAATTCACCCCTCCACTTT. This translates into CASSDAEHRNSPLHF.